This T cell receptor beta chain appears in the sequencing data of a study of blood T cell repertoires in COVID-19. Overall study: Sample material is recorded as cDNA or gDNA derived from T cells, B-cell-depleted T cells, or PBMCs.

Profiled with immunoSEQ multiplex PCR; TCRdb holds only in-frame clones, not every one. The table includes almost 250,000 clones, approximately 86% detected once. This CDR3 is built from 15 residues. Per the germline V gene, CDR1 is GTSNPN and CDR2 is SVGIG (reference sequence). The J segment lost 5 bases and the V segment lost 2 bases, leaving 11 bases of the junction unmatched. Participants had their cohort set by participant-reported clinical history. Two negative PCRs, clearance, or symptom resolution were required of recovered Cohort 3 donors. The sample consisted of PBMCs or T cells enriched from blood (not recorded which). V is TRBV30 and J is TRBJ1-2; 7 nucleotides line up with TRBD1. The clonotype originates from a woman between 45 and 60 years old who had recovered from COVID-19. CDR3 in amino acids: CAWSLTGLAPYGYTF. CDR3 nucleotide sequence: TGTGCCTGGAGTCTGACAGGGCTCGCGCCGTATGGCTACACCTTC.